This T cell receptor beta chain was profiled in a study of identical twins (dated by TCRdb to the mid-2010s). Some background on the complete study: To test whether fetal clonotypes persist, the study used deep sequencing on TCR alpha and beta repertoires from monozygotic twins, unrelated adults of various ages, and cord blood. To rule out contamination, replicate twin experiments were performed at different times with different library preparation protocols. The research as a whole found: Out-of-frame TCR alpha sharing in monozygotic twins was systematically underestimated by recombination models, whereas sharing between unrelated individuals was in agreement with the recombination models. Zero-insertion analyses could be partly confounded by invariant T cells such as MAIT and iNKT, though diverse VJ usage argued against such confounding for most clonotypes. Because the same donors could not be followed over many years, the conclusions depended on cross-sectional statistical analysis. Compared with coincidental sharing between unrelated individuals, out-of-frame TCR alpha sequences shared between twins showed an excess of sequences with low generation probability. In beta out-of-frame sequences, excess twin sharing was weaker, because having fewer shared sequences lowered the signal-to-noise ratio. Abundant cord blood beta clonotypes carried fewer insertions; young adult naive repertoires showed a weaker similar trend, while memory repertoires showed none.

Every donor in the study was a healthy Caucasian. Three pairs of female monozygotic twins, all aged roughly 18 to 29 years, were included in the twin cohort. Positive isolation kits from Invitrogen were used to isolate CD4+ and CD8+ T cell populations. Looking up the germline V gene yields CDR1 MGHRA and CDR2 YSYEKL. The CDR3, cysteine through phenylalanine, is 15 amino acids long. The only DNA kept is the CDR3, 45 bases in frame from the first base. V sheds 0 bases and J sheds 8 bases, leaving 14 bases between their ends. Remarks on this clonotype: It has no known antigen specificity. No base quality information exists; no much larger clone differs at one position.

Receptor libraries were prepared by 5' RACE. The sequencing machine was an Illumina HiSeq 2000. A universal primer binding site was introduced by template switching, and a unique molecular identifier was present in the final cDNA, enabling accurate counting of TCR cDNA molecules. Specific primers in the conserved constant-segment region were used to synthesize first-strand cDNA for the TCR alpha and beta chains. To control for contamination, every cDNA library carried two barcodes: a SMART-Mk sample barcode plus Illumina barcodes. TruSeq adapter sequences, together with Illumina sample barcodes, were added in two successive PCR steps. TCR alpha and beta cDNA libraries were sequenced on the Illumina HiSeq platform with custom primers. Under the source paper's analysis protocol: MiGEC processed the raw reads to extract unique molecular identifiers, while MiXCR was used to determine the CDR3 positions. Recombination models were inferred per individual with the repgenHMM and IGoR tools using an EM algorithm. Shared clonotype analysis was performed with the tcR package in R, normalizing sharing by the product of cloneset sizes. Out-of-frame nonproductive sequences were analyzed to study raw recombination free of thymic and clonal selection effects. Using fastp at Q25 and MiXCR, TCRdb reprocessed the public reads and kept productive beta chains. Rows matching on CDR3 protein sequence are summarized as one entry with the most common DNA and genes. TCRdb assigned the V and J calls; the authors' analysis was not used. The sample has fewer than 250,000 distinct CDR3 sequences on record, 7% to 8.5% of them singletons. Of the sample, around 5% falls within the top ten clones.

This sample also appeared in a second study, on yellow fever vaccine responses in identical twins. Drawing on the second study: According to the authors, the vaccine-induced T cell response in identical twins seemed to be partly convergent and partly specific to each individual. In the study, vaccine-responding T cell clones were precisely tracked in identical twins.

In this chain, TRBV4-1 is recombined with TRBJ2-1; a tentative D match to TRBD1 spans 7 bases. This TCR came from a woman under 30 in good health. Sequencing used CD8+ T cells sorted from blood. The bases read TGCGCCAGCAGCCAAGATTGGCAGGGGGGCGATGAGCAGTTCTTC. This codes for CASSQDWQGGDEQFF.